The 28 T cell receptor beta chains in this list originate from one sample, sequenced in a study of CXCR3-negative and CXCR3-positive naive CD8 T cells. cDNA libraries for TRB were generated by 5' RACE incorporating UMI labels. TCRdb re-called the 5' RACE reads; one entry per CDR3 protein, DNA not given. This repertoire includes 100,000 to 150,000 distinct CDR3 sequences. Sequencing used naive CXCR3- CD8+ T cells from blood. Subset noted: CD45RO-CCR7+CD27+CD95- naive CD8+ T cells lacking CXCR3 (TNR3-). Receptor source: a human donor in good health. Some clones in this sample may be carry-over from other donors' samples.

CDR3 protein: CASSPPDRVSSYEQYF. The chain uses TRBV18 and TRBJ2-7; the TCRdb D gene call, TRBD1, has no DNA to confirm it. The CDR3 runs 16 residues. CDR1 and CDR2 from the germline V gene are KGHSH and LQKENI.

The chain combines TRBV7-9 with TRBJ2-7. Germline CDR1 and CDR2: SEHNR and FQNEAQ (reference sequence). The CDR3 is 12 residues long. CDR3 loop: CASSRPGYEQYF.

The rearrangement uses TRBV12-3 or TRBV12-4 and TRBJ2-3; TCRdb selects TRBD2, and the lack of DNA leaves this call unchecked. The CDR3 has 14 residues. The CDR3: CASSPSQEADTQYF.

Here the CDR3 reads CASGPEMGNEQFF. The V call is TRBV12-5, the J call TRBJ2-1. The V gene's germline CDR1 is LGHNT and CDR2 FRNRAP. CDR3 length equals 13 residues.

The chain combines TRBV6-6 with TRBJ2-3; TCRdb's D call of TRBD2 is untestable without DNA. Germline-derived CDR1 and CDR2 are MNHNY and SVGAGI (reference sequence). This CDR3 comprises 16 residues. CDR3 sequence: CASRATGTSDTDTQYF.

The chain joins TRBV5-1 to TRBJ2-3; with no DNA, the TCRdb D assignment of TRBD2 cannot be verified. This CDR3 spans 16 amino acids. The germline gives CDR1 SGHRS, CDR2 YFSETQ. The CDR3 sequence: CASSLDFSGGTDTQYF. The variable domain in full, with the rest retrieved from reference TRBV5-1 and TRBJ2-3, is KAGVTQTPRYLIKTRGQQVTLSCSPISGHRSVSWYQQTPGQGLQFLFEYFSETQRNKGNFPGRFSGRQFSNSRSEMNVSTLELGDSALYLCASSLDFSGGTDTQYFGPGTRLTVL.

The chain links TRBV9 to TRBJ2-7; absent DNA, TCRdb's TRBD2 call cannot be checked. This CDR3 contains 15 residues. CDR1 is SGDLS and CDR2 is YYNGEE in the germline V gene. The CDR3 here is CASSAQGRGSYEQYF.

CDR3 protein: CASSFRVSGTEAFF. The chain joins TRBV28 to TRBJ1-1; TCRdb's D call of TRBD1 is untestable without DNA. There are 14 residues in the CDR3. The germline V gene encodes CDR1 MDHEN and CDR2 SYDVKM.

The V and J genes are TRBV28 and TRBJ1-1; the D call from TCRdb, TRBD1, cannot be confirmed without DNA. The CDR3 sequence is 18 residues long. Germline assignment: CDR1 MDHEN and CDR2 SYDVKM. The CDR3 loop is CASSFVWTVSVMNTEAFF.

J is TRBJ2-7 and V is TRBV6-5. Looked up from germline, CDR1 is MNHEY and CDR2 is SVGAGI. The CDR3 sequence is 14 residues long. The CDR3 sequence: CASSTVDTSYEQYF.

The chain carries TRBV29-1 and TRBJ1-2. This CDR3 spans 15 amino acids. Germline V lookup: CDR1 SQVTM, CDR2 ANQGSEA. CDR3 region: CSVEGYGRNYYGYTF.

The chain has TRBV10-3 and TRBJ2-7; TCRdb reports TRBD2, a call that lacks DNA to check it against. Germline values: CDR1 ENHRY, CDR2 SYGVKD. This CDR3 region has 14 residues. The CDR3 protein is CAISDLAGSDEQYF.

The chain has TRBV19 and TRBJ2-7; TCRdb's D call, TRBD1, is unchecked because there is no DNA. This CDR3 contains 14 residues. Per the germline V gene, CDR1 is LNHDA and CDR2 is SQIVND (reference sequence). This CDR3 is CASSNTGEIYEQYF.

V usage is TRBV29-1 and J usage is TRBJ2-1; TCRdb calls TRBD1, which cannot be checked without DNA. The CDR3 spans 13 residues. Looked up from germline, CDR1 is SQVTM and CDR2 is ANQGSEA. CDR3 residues: CSVPGQGYREQFF.

V and J are TRBV29-1 and TRBJ2-3. Germline V gene data show CDR1 as SQVTM and CDR2 as ANQGSEA. The CDR3 loop spans 14 amino acids. CDR3 loop: CSVPNQFLTDTQYF.

V and J are TRBV12-3 or TRBV12-4 and TRBJ1-2; the TRBD1 assignment by TCRdb is unverifiable without DNA. The length of the CDR3 is 13 residues. The CDR3 sequence is CASSWDRGSGYTF.

The genes are TRBV11-1 and TRBJ1-2; the TCRdb D gene call, TRBD1, has no DNA to confirm it. Germline loops: CDR1 SGHAT, CDR2 FQDESV (reference sequence). CDR3 length: 16 residues. The chain's CDR3 is CASSSSSQGDADGYTF.

The V call is TRBV7-9, the J call TRBJ2-1; TCRdb returns TRBD2, unconfirmable since there is no DNA. Germline V gene sequence: CDR1 SEHNR, CDR2 FQNEAQ (reference sequence). The CDR3 spans 15 residues. This CDR3 is CASSFGRGTYNEQFF.

The chain has TRBV7-8 and TRBJ2-7; TCRdb names TRBD2, which stays unverified in the absence of DNA. In germline, CDR1 is SGHVS, CDR2 FQNEAQ. The CDR3 has 16 amino acids. The CDR3 region is CASSFKGQAVSYEQYF. Full variable domain (remainder filled in from reference TRBV7-8 and TRBJ2-7): GAGVSQSPRYKVAKRGQDVALRCDPISGHVSLFWYQQALGQGPEFLTYFQNEAQLDKSGLPSDRFFAERPEGSVSTLKIQRTQQEDSAVYLCASSFKGQAVSYEQYFGPGTRLTVT.

The chain is built from TRBV4-3 and TRBJ2-7. Germline lookup yields CDR1 LGHNA and CDR2 YSLEER. The length of the CDR3 is 16 residues. The CDR3 sequence is CASSQDTGYRSSEQYF.

V is TRBV4-1 and J is TRBJ2-1; checking the TCRdb D call of TRBD1 is not possible without DNA. The CDR3 totals 16 residues. Germline V gene lookup returns CDR1 MGHRA and CDR2 YSYEKL. The CDR3 region is CASSQDLRVALYEQFF.

The chain links TRBV4-3 to TRBJ2-3; TCRdb reports TRBD1, a call that lacks DNA to check it against. Germline loops: CDR1 LGHNA, CDR2 YSLEER. The CDR3 length is 16 residues. This CDR3 is CASSPQGQAAGDTQYF.

This CDR3 reads CASSLDRMGGNYEQYF. V is TRBV11-2 and J is TRBJ2-7; TCRdb picks TRBD1, but there is no DNA to check that call. The CDR3 has 16 amino acids. Germline-derived CDR1 and CDR2 are SGHAT and FQNNGV.

The chain employs TRBV6-2 or TRBV6-3 and TRBJ1-5. Germline V lookup: CDR1 MNHEY, CDR2 SVGEGT. This CDR3 is 14 amino acids long. The CDR3 spells CASSYLGQYQPQHF.

The chain recombines TRBV15 with TRBJ1-2; TCRdb calls TRBD1, which cannot be checked without DNA. CDR3 size: 14 residues. Germline V gene sequence: CDR1 LNHNV, CDR2 YYDKDF (reference sequence). The CDR3 sequence is CATSRDGTNYGYTF. Supplemented by reference TRBV15 and TRBJ1-2, the full variable domain reads DAMVIQNPRYQVTQFGKPVTLSCSQTLNHNVMYWYQQKSSQAPKLLFHYYDKDFNNEADTPDNFQSRRPNTSFCFLDIRSPGLGDTAMYLCATSRDGTNYGYTFGSGTRLTVV.

V and J are TRBV11-2 and TRBJ2-7; the D call from TCRdb, TRBD1, cannot be confirmed without DNA. The CDR3 runs to 15 residues. CDR1 and CDR2 (germline): SGHAT, FQNNGV. CDR3 protein: CASSLTGGRIYEQYF.

The rearrangement uses TRBV12-3 or TRBV12-4 and TRBJ2-2; as DNA is missing, the TRBD1 call by TCRdb cannot be tested. The CDR3 loop spans 15 amino acids. The CDR3 loop reads CASSPSGRDTGELFF.

This chain links TRBV4-1 with TRBJ2-7; TCRdb's assignment of TRBD1 cannot be checked, as there is no DNA. CDR1 and CDR2 from the germline V gene are MGHRA and YSYEKL. The CDR3 extends over 15 amino acids. CDR3 region: CASSQGPTISYEQYF.